The 11 T cell receptor beta chains in this list originate from one sample, sequenced in a study of T cells after yellow fever vaccination. TCRdb re-called the 5' RACE reads through MiXCR, storing one row per CDR3 protein. Altogether 310,000 or so distinct CDR3 sequences are present, around 4% being singletons, with the ten largest covering less than 25%. Sequenced material: PBMCs, taken on the day of the yellow fever booster vaccination. The receptor set was obtained from a man younger than 30 who received the YFV17D yellow fever vaccine.

Only a few counts were recorded for this clonotype. The rearrangement joins TRBV12-3 or TRBV12-4 to TRBJ2-5; D not resolved. The CDR3 totals 15 residues. The V gene lost 7 bases and the J gene lost 5 bases, with 20 bases spanning the gap. CDR3 protein: CASTLRPGWRETQYF. The CDR3 DNA follows: TGTGCCAGCACCCTCCGCCCAGGTTGGCGTGAGACCCAGTACTTC.

This clonotype was seen repeatedly, ten times or more. This chain links TRBV5-1 with TRBJ1-4; unclear D gene. Trimming left V 0 bases short and J 10 bases short, with 10 bases between. CDR1 SGHRS and CDR2 YFSETQ come from the germline V gene. The CDR3 spans 13 residues. CDR3 sequence reads: CASSLERSRKLFF. DNA of the CDR3: TGCGCCAGCAGCTTGGAAAGGAGCCGAAAACTGTTTTTT.

This clonotype appeared many times. CDR3 residues: CASSRLAGGPPIPAGELFF. The CDR3 DNA reads TGTGCCAGCAGCCGACTAGCGGGGGGCCCTCCTATTCCAGCCGGGGAGCTGTTTTTT. The chain links TRBV12-3 or TRBV12-4 to TRBJ2-2; 13 bases match TRBD2. With V trimmed by 6 bases and J by 6 bases, 16 bases remained unmatched. The CDR3 sequence is 19 residues long.

This chain connects TRBV6-6 to TRBJ2-7; 10 bases agree with TRBD1. Trimming took 2 bases from V and 0 from J; bases not matched to a gene: 10. The germline V gene encodes CDR1 MNHNY and CDR2 SVGAGI (reference sequence). The CDR3 consists of 18 residues. The CDR3 nucleotides read TGTGCCAGCAGTTACCACGGACAGGGGGGACCTAGCTCCTACGAGCAGTACGTC. Translated, it gives CASSYHGQGGPSSYEQYV.

This clonotype was recorded at least ten times. The chain combines TRBV5-1 with TRBJ1-6, with a tentative D call TRBD1 (5 bases). This CDR3 contains 15 residues. Per the germline V gene, CDR1 is SGHRS and CDR2 is YFSETQ. The germline V and J ends were trimmed by 0 bases and 14 bases, with 18 bases remaining between them. CDR3 nucleotide sequence: TGCGCCAGCAGCTTGGCTGGGCAGGGAGCTACTACCCTCCACTTT. It translates to CASSLAGQGATTLHF.

This clonotype appeared many times. The chain couples TRBV10-1 to TRBJ2-3; D call uncertain. The V end was cut by 7 bases, the J end by 0 bases, with 14 bases between. The CDR3 contains 15 residues. CDR1 is WNHNN, CDR2 SYGVQD, per germline (reference sequence). In nucleotides, the CDR3 is TGCGCCAGCATTCCCTTTACCCCTAGCACAGATACGCAGTATTTT. Translating it yields CASIPFTPSTDTQYF.

The gene calls are TRBV11-2 and TRBJ2-1; perhaps TRBD1 as D (6 bases). This CDR3 spans 15 amino acids. Germline CDR1 is SGHAT and CDR2 is FQNNGV. V gave up 2 bases and J gave up 10 bases, with 18 bases separating them. CDR3: CASSLRDLRTVEQFF. The CDR3 DNA sequence: TGTGCCAGCAGCTTAAGAGATCTTAGGACAGTCGAGCAGTTCTTC.

The chain links TRBV10-3 to TRBJ2-7, with TRBD1 identical over 7 bases. The CDR3 loop spans 12 amino acids. The junction had 8 bases not matched to a gene; V was cut back by 9 bases and J by 6 bases. From germline, CDR1 is ENHRY and CDR2 SYGVKD. The DNA for the CDR3 is TGTGCCATTACGGACAGGCCCGGCGAGCAGTACTTC. This translates into CAITDRPGEQYF.

This clonotype was seen only a few times. The chain combines TRBV5-1 with TRBJ1-2; D may be TRBD1 (6 bases). CDR1 and CDR2 (germline): SGHRS, YFSETQ. Trimming shortened V by 4 bases and J by 8 bases, and 18 bases separated the two germline ends. The length of the CDR3 is 14 residues. The DNA for the CDR3 is TGCGCCAGCAGCCCCAACACAGGGCTGGAGGGCTACACCTTC. Residues: CASSPNTGLEGYTF. Full variable domain (outside the CDR3, taken from reference TRBV5-1 and TRBJ1-2): KAGVTQTPRYLIKTRGQQVTLSCSPISGHRSVSWYQQTPGQGLQFLFEYFSETQRNKGNFPGRFSGRQFSNSRSEMNVSTLELGDSALYLCASSPNTGLEGYTFGSGTRLTVV.

The table lists this clonotype with many counts. The rearrangement uses TRBV5-1 and TRBJ2-4; D remains unclear. Trimming left V 2 bases short and J 0 bases short, with 12 bases between. There are 16 residues in the CDR3. In germline, CDR1 is SGHRS, CDR2 YFSETQ. The chain's CDR3 is CASSLGSGPAKNIQYF. The CDR3 region has the DNA TGCGCCAGCAGCTTAGGATCGGGTCCAGCCAAAAACATTCAGTACTTC.

This clonotype was picked up many times. The J gene is TRBJ2-7, the V gene TRBV14; D is undetermined. This CDR3 has 14 residues. CDR1 and CDR2 (germline): SGHDN, FVKESK. The V end was cut by 7 bases, the J end by 2 bases, with 15 bases between. The CDR3 bases are TGTGCCAGCACCACCAGTACTAACCCCTACGAGCAGTACTTC. Translated: CASTTSTNPYEQYF.